This T cell receptor (beta chain) emerged from a study of yellow fever vaccine responses in identical twins. TCRdb independently ran MiXCR on the RT-PCR reads; one entry per CDR3 protein. This sample carries around 2,600 distinct CDR3 sequences, about 80% of them seen once, and the ten largest clones take around 5.1%. The V gene's germline CDR1 is MNHNS and CDR2 SASEGT. The CDR3 has 16 residues. The V and J ends lost 8 bases and 7 bases, in that order; junction bases with no gene match: 16. This specimen was T cells from blood (PBMCs), unsorted or a sorted subset (not recorded which), taken before or after yellow fever vaccination (not recorded which). This receptor was identified in a woman younger than 30 who received the yellow fever vaccine. The V call is TRBV6-1, the J call TRBJ1-5; 8 positions agree with TRBD1. For the CDR3, the DNA is TGTGCCAGCGGGAGGTCAGGACAGGGACTTTTACAGCCCCAGCATTTT. It encodes CASGRSGQGLLQPQHF.